The sequence of this T cell receptor beta chain was determined in a study of cytomegalovirus exposure and HLA in healthy donors. The PCR contained 60 Vbeta and 13 Jbeta primers. TCRdb keeps only in-frame clones here, not all; method: immunoSEQ multiplex PCR. The sample lists 130,000 to 150,000 clones; around 73% were seen once. The length of the CDR3 is 16 residues. J was trimmed by 8 bases and V by 1 base; bases with no gene match: 8. Germline CDR1 MNHNS, CDR2 SASEGT. The specimen was PBMCs. This rearrangement joins TRBV6-1 to TRBJ2-3; 11 bases match TRBD2. The sequence was collected from a human donor in good health. The CDR3 here is CASSEELAGAPGTQYF. In nucleotides, the CDR3 is TGTGCCAGCAGTGAAGAACTAGCGGGGGCCCCTGGTACGCAGTATTTT.